One T cell receptor beta chain is described in this entry. The antigen is unknown. These data belong to a study of cytomegalovirus exposure and HLA in healthy donors. The study ran its PCR with 60 Vbeta and 13 Jbeta primers. The protocol was immunoSEQ multiplex PCR, while the TCRdb copy is restricted to in-frame clones and leaves out a portion. This table has fewer than 150,000 clones, about 78% appearing once. CDR3 length: 16 residues. The germline V and J ends were trimmed by 0 bases and 5 bases, with 16 bases remaining between them. CDR1 is SGHDN and CDR2 is FVKESK in the germline V gene. Study conclusions and caveats: In a later analysis, CMV-associated beta chains were mostly HLA-associated, it appeared. Researchers reported in a later analysis that common viral pathogens appeared linked to several top clusters. Available immune exposure information was restricted to CMV serostatus only. Associated with cytomegalovirus, according to the listing, were fewer than 200 TCR beta chains.

This TCR came from a man between 18 and 35 years old in good health and CMV-seronegative. This sequence joins TRBV14 and TRBJ1-1, with D maybe TRBD1 (5 bases). The specimen was PBMCs. The CDR3 region is CASSQDGGLLGTEAFF. CDR3 in DNA: TGTGCCAGCAGCCAAGATGGGGGACTTCTGGGGACTGAAGCTTTCTTT. Filled out from reference TRBV14 and TRBJ1-1, the complete variable domain reads EAGVTQFPSHSVIEKGQTVTLRCDPISGHDNLYWYRRVMGKEIKFLLHFVKESKQDESGMPNNRFLAERTGGTYSTLKVQPAELEDSGVYFCASSQDGGLLGTEAFFGQGTRLTVV.